The 23 T cell receptor beta chains below were found in one sample sequenced in a study of T cells in women clearing cervical HPV infection. The method was immunoSEQ multiplex PCR; TCRdb's version includes in-frame clones alone and lacks a portion of them. Recorded for this sample: 40,000 or so clones. Specimen: blood buffy coat. These receptors were taken from a woman between 18 and 70 years old with a cervical HPV16 infection that either progressed to CIN3+ or cleared (not recorded which).

Points on this clone: One junction end does not reproduce the germline sequence, and a read error may be involved. The read ends 3 residues shy of where the CDR3 ends; the end is completed using the germline J gene. This CDR3 is also generated by other DNA sequences in the sample. The V and J genes are TRBV7-2 and TRBJ1-3; D gene ambiguous. The CDR3 length is 14 residues. Germline V gene lookup returns CDR1 SGHTA and CDR2 FQGNSA. The CDR3 bases that were read are TGTGCCAGCAGCTTAGGGGCATCTGGAAACACA. This gives the protein CASSLGASGNT. From start to end, the CDR3 is CASSLGASGNTIYF.

Remarks on this clone: The read comes to an end 3 residues before the CDR3 does, leaving the germline J gene to fill in the end. The genes are TRBV4-1 and TRBJ2-1; 7 positions agree with TRBD2. Germline CDR1 is MGHRA and CDR2 is YSYEKL. Trimming at V came to 4 bases and at J to 6 bases, leaving 9 bases not matched to a gene. There are 15 residues in the CDR3. The DNA read from the CDR3 is TGCGCCAGCAGCCCCGGACTAGTAGGTTCCAATGAG. It translates to CASSPGLVGSNE. From start to end, the CDR3 is CASSPGLVGSNEQFF.

Points on this clone: At one of its ends the junction is not consistent with the germline gene, which may arise from a read error. The read terminates 3 residues ahead of where the CDR3 ends, so the germline J gene completes it. The chain links TRBV19 to TRBJ2-4; a possible D gene is TRBD2 (5 bases). Germline V lookup: CDR1 LNHDA, CDR2 SQIVND (reference sequence). This CDR3 comprises 16 residues. This CDR3 reads CASSLDLFSGQETQYF. The sequenced part of the CDR3 DNA is TGTGCCAGTAGTTTAGATCTATTCAGCGGCCAAGAGACT.

On this clone itself: The DNA ends 3 residues before the CDR3 does, and the rest of the CDR3 is filled in from the germline J gene. V and J are TRBV7-9 and TRBJ1-2; a weak D match, TRBD1 (5 bases). The germline V and J ends were trimmed by 5 bases and 5 bases, with 9 bases remaining between them. Germline V gives CDR1 SEHNR, CDR2 FQNEAQ (reference sequence). The CDR3 loop spans 12 amino acids. The part of the CDR3 DNA that was read is TGTGCCAGCAGCGAGACAGTGTATGGC. This sequence encodes CASSETVYG. The entire CDR3 is CASSETVYGYTF.

As concerns this clone: The read finishes 3 residues shy of the CDR3 end, and the germline J gene is used to complete it. J is TRBJ1-2 and V is TRBV28; perhaps TRBD1 as D (6 bases). This CDR3 contains 14 residues. Germline-derived CDR1 and CDR2 are MDHEN and SYDVKM. Trimming cost V 3 bases and J 5 bases, with 13 bases left between them. CDR3 protein: CASSFRGGFYGYTF. CDR3 bases read: TGTGCCAGCAGTTTCAGGGGAGGATTTTATGGC.

A note on this clone: The read terminates 3 residues ahead of where the CDR3 ends, so the germline J gene completes it. The chain recombines TRBV6-2 or TRBV6-3 with TRBJ2-7; TRBD2 matches at 12 bases. V was pared by 7 bases and J by 5 bases, with 9 bases of the junction left unmatched. This CDR3 has 15 residues. The germline gives CDR1 MNHEY, CDR2 SVGEGT. The CDR3 DNA, read in part, is TGTGCCAGCACCATCATGACTAGCGGGAGAAACGAG. This gives the protein CASTIMTSGRNE. The full-length CDR3 reads as CASTIMTSGRNEQYF.

Note on this clone: The CDR3 end falls 3 residues outside the read, so it is completed with the germline J gene. The V gene is TRBV19, the J gene TRBJ1-5; the D is unclear. CDR1 is LNHDA and CDR2 is SQIVND in the germline V gene (reference sequence). This CDR3 has 14 amino acids. Trimming took 6 bases from V and 2 from J, leaving 11 bases between them. Incomplete CDR3 DNA: TGTGCCAGTAGATTTCCCGGGGGCAATCAGCCC. It is translated as CASRFPGGNQP. The entire CDR3 protein is CASRFPGGNQPQHF.

Concerning this clone: A junction boundary mismatches the germline segment, possibly from a read error. The CDR3 goes on 3 residues after the read ends, and that part is filled in from the germline J gene. The chain joins TRBV7-3 to TRBJ2-1, with TRBD2 identical over 9 bases. The CDR3 length is 15 residues. Germline-derived CDR1 and CDR2 are SGHTA and FQGTGA. This chain's CDR3 is CASSVTRGGYNEQFF. The sequenced part of the CDR3 DNA is TGTGCCAGCAGCGTAACGCGGGGGGGCTACAATGAG.

Comment on this clone: The CDR3 end lies 3 residues beyond the end of the read and is filled in from the germline J gene. This sequence joins TRBV20-1 and TRBJ2-3; TRBD2 is a possible D gene (6 bases). V was clipped by 8 bases and J by 2 bases, with 11 bases between them. The CDR3 length is 12 residues. CDR1 is DFQATT, CDR2 SNEGSKA, per germline (reference sequence). The sequenced CDR3 bases are TGCAGTACGACGGGGGACACAGATACG. Protein: CSTTGDTDT. The entire CDR3 protein is CSTTGDTDTQYF.

As concerns this clone: The CDR3 end is not reached by the read, which stops 3 residues before it; the germline J gene fills it in. The chain combines TRBV20-1 with TRBJ2-7, with 10 bases lining up with TRBD2. V gave up 5 bases and J gave up 4 bases; unmatched junction bases: 8. The CDR3 extends over 14 amino acids. The germline gives CDR1 DFQATT, CDR2 SNEGSKA (reference sequence). The part of the CDR3 DNA that was read is TGCAGTGCTTCCCTTAGCGGGGGGAAATACGAG. This encodes CSASLSGGKYE. The whole CDR3 reads CSASLSGGKYEQYF.

On this clone itself: The CDR3 end lies 3 residues beyond the end of the read and is filled in from the germline J gene. V usage is TRBV20-1 and J usage is TRBJ2-1; D call uncertain. CDR3 length equals 16 residues. V lost 0 bases and J lost 7, with 19 bases in between. The germline V gene has CDR1 DFQATT and CDR2 SNEGSKA (reference sequence). The chain's CDR3 is CSARDPMTGGSNEQFF. CDR3 DNA, as far as it was read: TGCAGTGCTAGAGATCCGATGACTGGCGGATCAAATGAG.

CDR3 DNA, as far as it was read: TGTGCCAGCTCACCAATTTCAGCGGAGACC. Its protein is CASSPISAET. The full CDR3 protein is CASSPISAETIYF. This sequence joins TRBV18 and TRBJ1-3; D is uncertain. The read finishes 3 residues shy of the CDR3 end, and the germline J gene is used to complete it. This CDR3 is 13 amino acids long. The germline gives CDR1 KGHSH, CDR2 LQKENI.

For this clone: The read terminates 3 residues ahead of where the CDR3 ends, so the germline J gene completes it. The V call is TRBV30, the J call TRBJ1-3; tentatively, D is TRBD1 (5 bases). The V and J ends lost 1 base and 2 bases respectively, with 18 bases between them. Germline V gene lookup returns CDR1 GTSNPN and CDR2 SVGIG (reference sequence). This CDR3 region has 17 residues. The CDR3 bases that were read are TGTGCCTGGAGTGCAGGACACCGACTTACTACTGGAAACACC. It is translated as CAWSAGHRLTTGNT. The full CDR3 is CAWSAGHRLTTGNTIYF.

Details on this clone: The read ends 3 residues early relative to the CDR3; the germline J gene fills the gap. The identical CDR3 is also encoded by other nucleotide sequences in the sample. The genes are TRBV19 and TRBJ1-3; 7 nucleotides align to TRBD1. Germline CDR1 reads LNHDA; CDR2 reads SQIVND (reference sequence). V shed 5 bases and J 4 bases; nucleotides not matched to a gene: 11. The CDR3 runs 16 residues. The covered CDR3 bases are TGTGCCAGTAGTCCACGACAGGGTTCGGGCGGAAACACC. Its translation: CASSPRQGSGGNT. The whole CDR3 is CASSPRQGSGGNTIYF.

Comments on this clone: The read is 3 residues too short to cover the CDR3 end, so that end is filled in from the germline J gene. The V and J genes are TRBV6-2 or TRBV6-3 and TRBJ2-5, with D tentatively TRBD2 (5 bases). The V end lost 7 bases, the J end lost 6 bases, and 18 bases lay between the germline ends. The CDR3 has 14 residues. Per germline, CDR1 MNHEY and CDR2 SVGEGT. The sequenced part of the CDR3 DNA is TGTGCCAGCAACCGGGGTTCGGAAGGGCAGACC. This codes for CASNRGSEGQT. The CDR3 reads in full as CASNRGSEGQTQYF.

Concerning this clone: Read coverage stops 3 residues before the CDR3 terminus; the germline J gene supplies the remainder. This rearrangement joins TRBV13 to TRBJ2-7, with TRBD1 matching 8 bases. V lost 4 bases and J lost 5; bases outside the gene matches: 10. The germline V gene encodes CDR1 PRHDT and CDR2 FYEKMQ (reference sequence). The CDR3 totals 15 residues. The part of the CDR3 DNA that was read is TGTGCCAGCAGCTCCTGGACAGGGAATTTCAACGAG. Protein sequence: CASSSWTGNFNE. The entire CDR3 protein reads CASSSWTGNFNEQYF. The full variable domain, rest sourced from reference TRBV13 and TRBJ2-7, is AAGVIQSPRHLIKEKRETATLKCYPIPRHDTVYWYQQGPGQDPQFLISFYEKMQSDKGSIPDRFSAQQFSDYHSELNMSSLELGDSALYFCASSSWTGNFNEQYFGPGTRLTVT.

As regards this clone: The read falls 3 residues short of the CDR3 end, and the missing part is taken from the germline J gene. V is TRBV7-3 and J is TRBJ2-1; 7 positions match TRBD2. V shed 2 bases and J 5 bases; nucleotides not matched to a gene: 3. The length of the CDR3 is 14 residues. The V gene's germline CDR1 is SGHTA and CDR2 FQGTGA. CDR3 sequence: CASSLSGTNNEQFF. The sequenced part of the CDR3 DNA is TGTGCCAGCAGCTTATCCGGGACTAACAATGAG.

Regarding this clone: The sequence runs out 3 residues before the end of the CDR3; the remainder is reconstructed from the germline J gene. The chain carries TRBV20-1 and TRBJ2-7; 7 nucleotides match TRBD2. The germline gives CDR1 DFQATT, CDR2 SNEGSKA (reference sequence). This CDR3 region has 14 residues. V shed 6 bases, J shed 0 bases, and the junction held 8 bases outside the gene matches. The sequenced CDR3 bases are TGCAGTGCCTTAGGGACTAAAAGCTCCTACGAG. Translated: CSALGTKSSYE. The full CDR3 protein is CSALGTKSSYEQYF.

On this clone itself: The read stops 3 residues short of the end of the CDR3; the missing end is completed from the germline J gene. The J gene is TRBJ2-7, the V gene TRBV20-1; the D gene is possibly TRBD2 (6 bases). Germline CDR1 DFQATT, CDR2 SNEGSKA (reference sequence). CDR3 length equals 16 residues. V shed 0 bases and J shed 2 bases, with 17 bases lying between them. CDR3 bases read: TGCAGTGCTAGAGATCGGATGAGGACTACCGCCTACGAG. Translating gives CSARDRMRTTAYE. The whole CDR3 is CSARDRMRTTAYEQYF.

Comment on this clone: The read terminates 3 residues before the CDR3 end, so the remaining end is supplied by the germline J gene. The V and J genes are TRBV18 and TRBJ1-2, with a possible D match to TRBD1 (6 bases). Germline CDR1 is KGHSH and CDR2 is LQKENI. CDR3 length: 15 residues. The part of the CDR3 DNA that was read is TGTGCCAGCTCACCTGAACAGGGAGGCTCCTACGAC. It yields the protein CASSPEQGGSYD. In full, the CDR3 is CASSPEQGGSYDYTF.

To note about this clone: The CDR3 goes on 3 residues after the read ends, and that part is filled in from the germline J gene. J is TRBJ1-1 and V is TRBV6-1; D unresolved. This CDR3 contains 14 residues. Looked up from germline, CDR1 is MNHNS and CDR2 is SASEGT. CDR3 DNA (partial): TGTGCCAGCAGTGAGTCTAGTAGGACGGGGTTA. Its translation: CASSESSRTGL. The whole CDR3 protein is CASSESSRTGLAFF.

About this clone: The CDR3 is cut off 3 residues early in the read; its end comes from the germline J gene. J is TRBJ2-7 and V is TRBV5-1, with 7 bases identical to TRBD1. This CDR3 region has 15 residues. Per the germline V gene, CDR1 is SGHRS and CDR2 is YFSETQ. The V and J ends lost 5 bases and 2 bases, in that order; junction bases with no gene match: 10. The covered CDR3 bases are TGCGCCAGCAGTAAGTTCCGGGACAGCCCCTACGAG. Residues: CASSKFRDSPYE. The full CDR3 protein reads CASSKFRDSPYEQYF.

Incomplete CDR3 DNA: TGTGCCAGCAGCTTCTCG. It specifies CASSFS. The whole CDR3 reads CASSFSAFF. The rearrangement joins TRBV7-6 to TRBJ1-1; D is ambiguous. The read ends 3 residues early relative to the CDR3; the germline J gene fills the gap. Germline V gives CDR1 SGHVS, CDR2 FNYEAQ. The CDR3 is made up of 9 amino acids.